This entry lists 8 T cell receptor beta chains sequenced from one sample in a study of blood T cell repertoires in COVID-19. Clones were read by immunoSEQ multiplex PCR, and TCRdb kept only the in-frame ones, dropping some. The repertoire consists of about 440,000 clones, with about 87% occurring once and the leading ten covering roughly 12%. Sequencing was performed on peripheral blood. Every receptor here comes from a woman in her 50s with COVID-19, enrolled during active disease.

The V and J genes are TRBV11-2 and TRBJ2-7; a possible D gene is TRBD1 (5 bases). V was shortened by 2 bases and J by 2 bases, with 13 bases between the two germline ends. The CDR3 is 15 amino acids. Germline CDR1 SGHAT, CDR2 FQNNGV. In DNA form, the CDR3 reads TGTGCCAGCAGCTTAACTGTGGGGCCAGCCTACGAGCAGTACTTC. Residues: CASSLTVGPAYEQYF.

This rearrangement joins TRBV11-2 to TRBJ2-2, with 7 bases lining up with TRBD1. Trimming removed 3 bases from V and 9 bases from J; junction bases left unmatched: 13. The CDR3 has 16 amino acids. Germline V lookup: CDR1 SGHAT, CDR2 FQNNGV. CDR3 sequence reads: CASSLRGGQVNRELFF. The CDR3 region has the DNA TGTGCCAGCAGCTTGAGGGGCGGACAGGTCAACCGGGAGCTGTTTTTT.

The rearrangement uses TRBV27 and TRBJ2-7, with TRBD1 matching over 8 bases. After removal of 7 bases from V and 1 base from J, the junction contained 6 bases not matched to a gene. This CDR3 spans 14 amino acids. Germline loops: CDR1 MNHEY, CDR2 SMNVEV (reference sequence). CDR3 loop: CASISTGGSYEQYF. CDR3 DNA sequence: TGTGCCAGCATTTCAACAGGGGGATCCTACGAGCAGTACTTC.

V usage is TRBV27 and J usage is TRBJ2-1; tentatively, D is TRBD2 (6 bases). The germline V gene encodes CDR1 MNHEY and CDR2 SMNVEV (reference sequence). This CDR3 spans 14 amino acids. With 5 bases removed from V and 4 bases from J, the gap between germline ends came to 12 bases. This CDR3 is CASSPSGGYNEQFF. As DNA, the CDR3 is TGTGCCAGCAGTCCGTCCGGGGGTTACAATGAGCAGTTCTTC.

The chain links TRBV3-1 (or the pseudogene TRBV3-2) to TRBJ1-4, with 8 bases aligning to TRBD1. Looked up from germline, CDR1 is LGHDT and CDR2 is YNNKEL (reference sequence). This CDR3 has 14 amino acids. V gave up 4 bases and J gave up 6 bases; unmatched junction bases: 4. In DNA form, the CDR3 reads TGTGCCAGCAGCCCCAGGGGGCTGGATGAAAAACTGTTTTTT. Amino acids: CASSPRGLDEKLFF.

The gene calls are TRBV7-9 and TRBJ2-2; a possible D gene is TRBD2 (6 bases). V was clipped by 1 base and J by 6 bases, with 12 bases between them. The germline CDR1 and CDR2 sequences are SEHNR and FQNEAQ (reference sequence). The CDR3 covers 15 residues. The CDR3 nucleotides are TGTGCCAGCAGCTTAGAGGGACTCCTATCCGGGGAGCTGTTTTTT. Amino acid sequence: CASSLEGLLSGELFF.

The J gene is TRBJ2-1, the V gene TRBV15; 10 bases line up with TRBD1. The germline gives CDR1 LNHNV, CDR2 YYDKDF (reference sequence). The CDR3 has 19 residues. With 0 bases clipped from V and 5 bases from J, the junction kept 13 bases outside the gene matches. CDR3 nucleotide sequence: TGTGCCACCAGCAGAGAGGGAAAACCGGGACAGGGGCGAAACAATGAGCAGTTCTTC. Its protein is CATSREGKPGQGRNNEQFF. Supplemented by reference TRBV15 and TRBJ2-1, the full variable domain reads DAMVIQNPRYQVTQFGKPVTLSCSQTLNHNVMYWYQQKSSQAPKLLFHYYDKDFNNEADTPDNFQSRRPNTSFCFLDIRSPGLGDTAMYLCATSREGKPGQGRNNEQFFGPGTRLTVL.

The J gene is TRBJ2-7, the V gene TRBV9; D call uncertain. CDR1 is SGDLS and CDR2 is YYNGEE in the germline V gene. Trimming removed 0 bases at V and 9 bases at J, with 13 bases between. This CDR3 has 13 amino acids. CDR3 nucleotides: TGTGCCAGCAGCGTAGCTACGAACTACCCGCAGTACTTC. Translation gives CASSVATNYPQYF.